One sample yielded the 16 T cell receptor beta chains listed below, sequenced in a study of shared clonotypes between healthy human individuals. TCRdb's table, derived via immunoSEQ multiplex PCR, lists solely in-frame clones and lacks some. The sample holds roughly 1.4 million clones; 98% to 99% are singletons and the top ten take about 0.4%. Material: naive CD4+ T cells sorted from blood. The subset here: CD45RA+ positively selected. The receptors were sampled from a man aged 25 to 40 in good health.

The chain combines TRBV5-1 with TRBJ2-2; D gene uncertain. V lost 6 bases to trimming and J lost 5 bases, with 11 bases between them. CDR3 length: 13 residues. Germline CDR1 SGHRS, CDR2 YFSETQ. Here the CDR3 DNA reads TGCGCCAGCAACCCGGTTCGGACCGGGGAGCTGTTTTTT. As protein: CASNPVRTGELFF.

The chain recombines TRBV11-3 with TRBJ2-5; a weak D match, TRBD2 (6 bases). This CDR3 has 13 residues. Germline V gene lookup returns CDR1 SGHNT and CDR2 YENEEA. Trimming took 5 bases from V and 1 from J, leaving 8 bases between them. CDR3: CASSGGAQETQYF. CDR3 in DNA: TGTGCCAGCAGCGGCGGGGCCCAAGAGACCCAGTACTTC.

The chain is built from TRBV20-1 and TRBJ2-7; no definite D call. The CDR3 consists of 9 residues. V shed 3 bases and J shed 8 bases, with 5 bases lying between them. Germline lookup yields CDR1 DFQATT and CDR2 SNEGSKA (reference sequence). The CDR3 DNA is TGCAGTGCTAGCTTAAAGCAGTACTTC. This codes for CSASLKQYF.

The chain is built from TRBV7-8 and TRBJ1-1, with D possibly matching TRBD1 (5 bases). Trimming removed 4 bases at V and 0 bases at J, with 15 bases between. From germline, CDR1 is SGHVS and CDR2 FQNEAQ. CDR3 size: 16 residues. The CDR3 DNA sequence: TGTGCCAGCAGCTACCCCTTGGGGGGACTGAACACTGAAGCTTTCTTT. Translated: CASSYPLGGLNTEAFF. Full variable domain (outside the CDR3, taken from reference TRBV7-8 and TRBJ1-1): GAGVSQSPRYKVAKRGQDVALRCDPISGHVSLFWYQQALGQGPEFLTYFQNEAQLDKSGLPSDRFFAERPEGSVSTLKIQRTQQEDSAVYLCASSYPLGGLNTEAFFGQGTRLTVV.

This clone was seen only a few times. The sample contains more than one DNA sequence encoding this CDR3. The CDR3 loop is CASSLGTAQETQYF. CDR3 bases: TGCGCCAGCAGCTTGGGGACAGCCCAAGAGACCCAGTACTTC. The genes are TRBV5-1 and TRBJ2-5; possible D gene TRBD1, 6 bases. Germline CDR1 SGHRS, CDR2 YFSETQ. The CDR3 is 14 residues long. Trimming removed 0 bases from V and 1 base from J, with 7 bases in between.

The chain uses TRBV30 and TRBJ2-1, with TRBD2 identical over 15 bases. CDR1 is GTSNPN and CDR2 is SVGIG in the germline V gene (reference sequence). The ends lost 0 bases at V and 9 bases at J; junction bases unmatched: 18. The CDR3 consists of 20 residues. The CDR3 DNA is TGTGCCTGGAGTGTAGTGGGACTAGCGGGAGGACTGGGATTCCGTGTTGAGCAGTTCTTC. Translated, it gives CAWSVVGLAGGLGFRVEQFF.

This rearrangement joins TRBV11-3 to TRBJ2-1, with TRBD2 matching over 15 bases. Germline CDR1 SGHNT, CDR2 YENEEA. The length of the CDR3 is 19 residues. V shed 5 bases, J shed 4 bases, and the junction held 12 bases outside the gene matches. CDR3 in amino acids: CASSLESIGTSGGYNEQFF. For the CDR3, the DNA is TGTGCCAGCAGCCTTGAATCAATCGGGACTAGCGGGGGGTACAATGAGCAGTTCTTC.

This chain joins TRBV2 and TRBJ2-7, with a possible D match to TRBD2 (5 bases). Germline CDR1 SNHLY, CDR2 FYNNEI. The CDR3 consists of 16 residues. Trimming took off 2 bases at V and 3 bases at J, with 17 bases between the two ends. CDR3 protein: CASSERETQRSYEQYF. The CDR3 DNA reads TGTGCCAGCAGTGAAAGGGAGACCCAGCGGAGCTACGAGCAGTACTTC.

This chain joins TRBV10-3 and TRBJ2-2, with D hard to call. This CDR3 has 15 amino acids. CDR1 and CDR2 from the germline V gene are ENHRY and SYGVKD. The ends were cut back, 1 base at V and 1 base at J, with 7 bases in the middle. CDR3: CAISEFRGNTGELFF. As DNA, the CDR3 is TGTGCCATCAGTGAGTTTAGAGGGAACACCGGGGAGCTGTTTTTT.

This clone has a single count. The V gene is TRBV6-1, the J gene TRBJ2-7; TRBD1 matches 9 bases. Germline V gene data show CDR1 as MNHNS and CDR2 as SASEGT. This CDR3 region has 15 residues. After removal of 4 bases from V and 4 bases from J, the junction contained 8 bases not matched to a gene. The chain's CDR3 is CASSGGGQGRYEQYF. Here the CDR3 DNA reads TGTGCCAGCAGTGGGGGTGGACAGGGGAGGTACGAGCAGTACTTC.

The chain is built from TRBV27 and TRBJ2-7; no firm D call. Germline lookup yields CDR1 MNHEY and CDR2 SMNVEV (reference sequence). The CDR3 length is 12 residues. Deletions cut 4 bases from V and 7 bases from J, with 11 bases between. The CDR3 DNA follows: TGTGCCAGCAGTTCTATACACAGAGAGCAGTACTTC. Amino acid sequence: CASSSIHREQYF.

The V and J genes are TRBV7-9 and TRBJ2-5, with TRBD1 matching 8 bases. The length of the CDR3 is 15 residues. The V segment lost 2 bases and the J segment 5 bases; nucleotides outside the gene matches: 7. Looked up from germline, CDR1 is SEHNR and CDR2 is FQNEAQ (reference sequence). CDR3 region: CASSLWAGGGETQYF. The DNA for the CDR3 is TGTGCCAGCAGCTTATGGGCAGGGGGCGGGGAGACCCAGTACTTC.

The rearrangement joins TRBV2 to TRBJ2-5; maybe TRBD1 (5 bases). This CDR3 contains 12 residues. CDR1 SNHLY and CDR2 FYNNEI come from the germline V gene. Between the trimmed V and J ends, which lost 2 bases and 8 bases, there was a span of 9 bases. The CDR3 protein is CASSEQGGTQYF. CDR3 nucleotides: TGTGCCAGCAGTGAACAGGGTGGTACCCAGTACTTC.

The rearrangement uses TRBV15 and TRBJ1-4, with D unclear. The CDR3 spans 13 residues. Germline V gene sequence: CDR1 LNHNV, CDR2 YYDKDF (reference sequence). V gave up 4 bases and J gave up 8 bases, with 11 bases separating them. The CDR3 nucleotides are TGTGCCACCAGCAAGGGTTTAAGGGAAAAACTGTTTTTT. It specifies CATSKGLREKLFF.

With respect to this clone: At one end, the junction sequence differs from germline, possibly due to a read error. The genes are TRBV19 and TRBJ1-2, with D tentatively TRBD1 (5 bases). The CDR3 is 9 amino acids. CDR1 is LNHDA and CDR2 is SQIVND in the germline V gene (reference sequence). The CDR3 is CASGTSLSF. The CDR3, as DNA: TGTGCCAGTGGGACCTCACTCAGCTTC.

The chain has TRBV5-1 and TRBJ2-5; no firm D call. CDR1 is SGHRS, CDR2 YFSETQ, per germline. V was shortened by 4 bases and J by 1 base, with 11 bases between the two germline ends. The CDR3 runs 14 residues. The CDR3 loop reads CASSAQNSQETQYF. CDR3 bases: TGCGCCAGCAGCGCCCAAAACAGCCAAGAGACCCAGTACTTC. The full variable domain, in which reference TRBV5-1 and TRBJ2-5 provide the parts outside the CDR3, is KAGVTQTPRYLIKTRGQQVTLSCSPISGHRSVSWYQQTPGQGLQFLFEYFSETQRNKGNFPGRFSGRQFSNSRSEMNVSTLELGDSALYLCASSAQNSQETQYFGPGTRLLVL.